The 8 T cell receptor beta chains below were found in one sample sequenced in a study of T cells after posttransplantation cyclophosphamide. Profiled with immunoSEQ multiplex PCR; TCRdb holds only in-frame clones, not every one. This table has more than 60,000 clones, around 93% appearing once. The source material was PBMCs. The receptors were gathered from a woman younger than 45 in good health and a related stem cell transplant donor.

The chain carries TRBV28 and TRBJ2-3; D is possibly TRBD2 (5 bases). Germline V lookup: CDR1 MDHEN, CDR2 SYDVKM. CDR3 length: 15 amino acids. Trimming pared 2 bases from V and 3 bases from J, leaving 12 bases between. The CDR3 is CASSLPGRGTDTQYF. The CDR3 DNA follows: TGTGCCAGCAGTTTACCGGGCAGAGGGACAGATACGCAGTATTTT.

The chain combines TRBV14 with TRBJ1-6, with D unclear. Germline lookup yields CDR1 SGHDN and CDR2 FVKESK. With 4 bases removed from V and 7 bases from J, the gap between germline ends came to 14 bases. This CDR3 has 15 residues. CDR3 protein: CASSPHNRRNSPLHF. The CDR3 DNA reads TGTGCCAGCAGCCCACATAATCGTAGGAATTCACCCCTCCACTTT.

This rearrangement joins TRBV7-2 to TRBJ2-7, with 7 bases fitting TRBD2. The CDR3 sequence is 16 residues long. Germline assignment: CDR1 SGHTA and CDR2 FQGNSA. The junction had 10 bases not matched to a gene; V was cut back by 2 bases and J by 3 bases. The CDR3 bases are TGTGCCAGCAGCTTAAATGCGGGGGTGATGGGCTACGAGCAGTACTTC. It codes for CASSLNAGVMGYEQYF. The full variable domain, its missing parts supplied by reference TRBV7-2 and TRBJ2-7, is GAGVSQSPSNKVTEKGKDVELRCDPISGHTALYWYRQSLGQGLEFLIYFQGNSAPDKSGLPSDRFSAERTGGSVSTLTIQRTQQEDSAVYLCASSLNAGVMGYEQYFGPGTRLTVT.

This clone was recorded only once. This chain uses TRBV14 with TRBJ1-1; maybe TRBD1 (5 bases). This CDR3 region has 16 residues. The germline V gene has CDR1 SGHDN and CDR2 FVKESK. V dropped 4 bases and J dropped 1 base, with 16 bases sitting between them. The CDR3 spells CASSPVGGIGNTEAFF. The CDR3 nucleotides are TGTGCCAGCAGCCCGGTGGGGGGGATAGGGAACACTGAAGCTTTCTTT.

The V gene is TRBV30, the J gene TRBJ1-1; D gene unclear. This CDR3 spans 14 amino acids. Germline loops: CDR1 GTSNPN, CDR2 SVGIG (reference sequence). The V end lost 4 bases, the J end lost 4 bases, and 16 bases lay between the germline ends. This CDR3 reads CAWNPGRGTTEAFF. The CDR3 nucleotides are TGTGCCTGGAATCCGGGCCGCGGAACCACTGAAGCTTTCTTT.

J is TRBJ1-1 and V is TRBV6-5; the match to TRBD1 covers 12 bases. Per germline, CDR1 MNHEY and CDR2 SVGAGI. J was trimmed by 4 bases and V by 6 bases; bases with no gene match: 3. CDR3 length: 14 residues. The CDR3 region is CASSRDRGLTEAFF. The CDR3 coding sequence is TGTGCCAGCAGCCGGGACAGGGGGCTCACTGAAGCTTTCTTT.

The rearrangement uses TRBV6-1 and TRBJ2-7, with 11 bases fitting TRBD2. The CDR3 has 15 amino acids. J gave up 4 bases and V 4 bases, and 6 bases lay outside the gene matches. Germline CDR1 reads MNHNS; CDR2 reads SASEGT. The CDR3 sequence is CASSGGTSGVYEQYF. CDR3 coding DNA: TGTGCCAGCAGTGGAGGGACTAGCGGAGTTTACGAGCAGTACTTC.

This CDR3 is CASSLGTGGSYEQYF. The CDR3 region has the DNA TGTGCCAGCAGTTTAGGTACCGGGGGGAGCTACGAGCAGTACTTC. The chain has TRBV27 and TRBJ2-7; TRBD2 matches at 7 bases. After removal of 2 bases from V and 3 bases from J, the junction contained 7 bases not matched to a gene. CDR1 is MNHEY, CDR2 SMNVEV, per germline (reference sequence). There are 15 residues in the CDR3.